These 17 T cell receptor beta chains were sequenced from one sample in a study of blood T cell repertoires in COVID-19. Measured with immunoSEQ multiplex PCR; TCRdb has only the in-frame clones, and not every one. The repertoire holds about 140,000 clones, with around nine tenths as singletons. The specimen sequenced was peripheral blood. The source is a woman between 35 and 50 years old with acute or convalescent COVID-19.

CDR3 coding DNA: TGTGCCAGCAGTTTATTTGTCAAGCCAGAGCAGTACTTC. Amino acid sequence: CASSLFVKPEQYF. V usage is TRBV28 and J usage is TRBJ2-7; no clear D gene. CDR1 is MDHEN and CDR2 is SYDVKM in the germline V gene. V was shortened by 1 base and J by 7 bases, with 11 bases between the two germline ends. This CDR3 comprises 13 residues. The full variable domain, in which reference TRBV28 and TRBJ2-7 provide the parts outside the CDR3, is DVKVTQSSRYLVKRTGEKVFLECVQDMDHENMFWYRQDPGLGLRLIYFSYDVKMKEKGDIPEGYSVSREKKERFSLILESASTNQTSMYLCASSLFVKPEQYFGPGTRLTVT.

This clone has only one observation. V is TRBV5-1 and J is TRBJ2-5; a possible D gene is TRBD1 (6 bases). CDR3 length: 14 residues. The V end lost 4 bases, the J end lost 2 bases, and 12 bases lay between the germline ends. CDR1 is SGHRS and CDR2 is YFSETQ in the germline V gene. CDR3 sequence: CASSVQGSQETQYF. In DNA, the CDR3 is TGCGCCAGCAGCGTACAGGGAAGTCAAGAGACCCAGTACTTC.

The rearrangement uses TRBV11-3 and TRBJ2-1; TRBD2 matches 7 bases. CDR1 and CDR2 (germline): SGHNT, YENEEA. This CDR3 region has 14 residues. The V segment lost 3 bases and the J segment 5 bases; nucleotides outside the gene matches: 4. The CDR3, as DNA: TGTGCCAGCAGCTTGCGCGGGAGTCACAATGAGCAGTTCTTC. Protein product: CASSLRGSHNEQFF.

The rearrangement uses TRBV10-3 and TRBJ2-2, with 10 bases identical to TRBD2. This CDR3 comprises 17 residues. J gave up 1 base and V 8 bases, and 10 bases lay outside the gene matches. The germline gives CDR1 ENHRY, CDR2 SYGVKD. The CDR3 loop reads CAIGTSDPFENTGELFF. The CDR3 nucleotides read TGTGCCATCGGGACTAGCGACCCCTTCGAGAACACCGGGGAGCTGTTTTTT.

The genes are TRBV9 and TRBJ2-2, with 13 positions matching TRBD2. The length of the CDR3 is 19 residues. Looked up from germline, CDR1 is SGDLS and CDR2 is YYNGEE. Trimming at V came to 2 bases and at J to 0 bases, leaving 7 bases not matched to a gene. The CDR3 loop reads CASSVRTSGGTTNTGELFF. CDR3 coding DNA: TGTGCCAGCAGCGTCCGGACTAGCGGGGGAACTACGAACACCGGGGAGCTGTTTTTT.

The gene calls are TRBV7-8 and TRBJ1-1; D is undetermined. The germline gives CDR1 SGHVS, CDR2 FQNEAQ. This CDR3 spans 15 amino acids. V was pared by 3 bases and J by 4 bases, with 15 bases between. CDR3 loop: CASSLVDIRSTEAFF. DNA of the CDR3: TGTGCCAGCAGCTTGGTCGACATCCGGTCCACTGAAGCTTTCTTT.

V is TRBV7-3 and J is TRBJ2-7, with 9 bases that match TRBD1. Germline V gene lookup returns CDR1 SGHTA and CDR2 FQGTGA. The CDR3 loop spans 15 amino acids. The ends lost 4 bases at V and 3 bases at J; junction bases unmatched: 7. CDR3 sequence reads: CASSSGTGSGYEQYF. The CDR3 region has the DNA TGTGCCAGCAGCTCCGGGACAGGGTCCGGCTACGAGCAGTACTTC. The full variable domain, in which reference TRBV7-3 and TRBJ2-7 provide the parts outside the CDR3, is GAGVSQTPSNKVTEKGKYVELRCDPISGHTALYWYRQSLGQGPEFLIYFQGTGAADDSGLPNDRFFAVRPEGSVSTLKIQRTERGDSAVYLCASSSGTGSGYEQYFGPGTRLTVT.

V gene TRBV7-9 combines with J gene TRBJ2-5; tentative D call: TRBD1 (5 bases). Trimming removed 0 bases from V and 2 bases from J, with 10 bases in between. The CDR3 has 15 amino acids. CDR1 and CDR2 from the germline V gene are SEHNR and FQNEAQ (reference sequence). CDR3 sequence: CASSLATAGQETQYF. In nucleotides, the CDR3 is TGTGCCAGCAGCTTAGCAACCGCAGGGCAAGAGACCCAGTACTTC.

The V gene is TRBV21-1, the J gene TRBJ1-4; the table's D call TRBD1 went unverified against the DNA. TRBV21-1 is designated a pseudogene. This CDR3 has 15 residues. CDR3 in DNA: TGTGCCAGCACTGCATGGACCAGGGCCTATGAAAAACTGTTTTTT. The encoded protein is CASTAWTRAYEKLFF.

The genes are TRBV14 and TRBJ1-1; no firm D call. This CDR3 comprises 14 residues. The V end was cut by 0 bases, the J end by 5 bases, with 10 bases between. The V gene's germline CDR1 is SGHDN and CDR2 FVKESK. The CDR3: CASSQDPVRTEAFF. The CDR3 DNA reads TGTGCCAGCAGCCAAGATCCAGTGAGGACTGAAGCTTTCTTT.

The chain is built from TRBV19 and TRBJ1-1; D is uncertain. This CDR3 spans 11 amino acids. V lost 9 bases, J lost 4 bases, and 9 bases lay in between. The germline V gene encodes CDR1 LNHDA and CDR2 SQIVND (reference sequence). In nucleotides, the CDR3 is TGTGCCAGCGTCCTCTCCACTGAAGCTTTCTTT. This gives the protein CASVLSTEAFF.

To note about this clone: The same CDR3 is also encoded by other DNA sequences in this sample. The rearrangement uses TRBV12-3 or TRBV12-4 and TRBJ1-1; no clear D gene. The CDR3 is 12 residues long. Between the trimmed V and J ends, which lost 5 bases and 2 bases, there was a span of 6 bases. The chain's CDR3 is CASSPGNTEAFF. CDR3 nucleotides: TGTGCCAGCAGTCCAGGAAACACTGAAGCTTTCTTT.

The CDR3 DNA sequence: TGTGCCAGCAGCGTGACTAGCGGGGGTTACTCCTACAATGAGCAGTTCTTC. Its translation is CASSVTSGGYSYNEQFF. The V gene is TRBV7-2, the J gene TRBJ2-1, with TRBD2 identical over 12 bases. This CDR3 contains 17 residues. The junction had 5 bases not matched to a gene; V was cut back by 5 bases and J by 0 bases. Germline lookup yields CDR1 SGHTA and CDR2 FQGNSA.

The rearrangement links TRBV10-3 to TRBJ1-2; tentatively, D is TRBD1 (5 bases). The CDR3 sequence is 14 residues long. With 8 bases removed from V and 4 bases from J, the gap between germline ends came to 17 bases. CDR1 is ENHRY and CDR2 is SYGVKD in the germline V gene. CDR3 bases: TGTGCCATCGCAGCGGGGCAGGAGATCTATGGCTACACCTTC. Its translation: CAIAAGQEIYGYTF.

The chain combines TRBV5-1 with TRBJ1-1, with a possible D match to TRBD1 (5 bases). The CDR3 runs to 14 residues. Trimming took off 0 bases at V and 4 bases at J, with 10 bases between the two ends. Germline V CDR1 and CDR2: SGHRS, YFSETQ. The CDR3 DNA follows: TGCGCCAGCAGCTTGGGACAGACCAGCACTGAAGCTTTCTTT. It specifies CASSLGQTSTEAFF.

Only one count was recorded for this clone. CDR3: CASSVATGTNTEAFF. The DNA of the CDR3 is TGTGCCAGTTCAGTCGCGACAGGAACGAACACTGAAGCTTTCTTT. This chain links TRBV7-6 with TRBJ1-1, with D perhaps TRBD1 (6 bases). The V and J ends lost 9 bases and 1 base respectively, with 18 bases between them. The CDR3 spans 15 residues. The germline gives CDR1 SGHVS, CDR2 FNYEAQ.

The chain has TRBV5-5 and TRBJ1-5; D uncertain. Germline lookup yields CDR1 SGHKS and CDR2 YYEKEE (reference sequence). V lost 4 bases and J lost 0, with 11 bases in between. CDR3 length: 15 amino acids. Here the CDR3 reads CASSSGVFSNQPQHF. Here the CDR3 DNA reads TGTGCCAGCAGCAGCGGGGTCTTTAGCAATCAGCCCCAGCATTTT. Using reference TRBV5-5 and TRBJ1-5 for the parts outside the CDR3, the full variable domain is DAGVTQSPTHLIKTRGQQVTLRCSPISGHKSVSWYQQVLGQGPQFIFQYYEKEERGRGNFPDRFSARQFPNYSSELNVNALLLGDSALYLCASSSGVFSNQPQHFGDGTRLSIL.